These T cell receptor beta chains were read from a single sample in a study of T cells expressing NK-cell markers. Following a re-call of the 5' RACE reads, TCRdb has one entry per CDR3 protein and lacks DNA. The listing contains roughly 390,000 distinct CDR3 sequences. The sequenced sample was blood T cells: a sorted CD56 or NKG2C T cell subset, CD4+ or CD8+ T cells, or bulk PBMC T cells (not recorded which). These receptors originate from a man aged 18 to 69 in good health. Both conserved end residues are part of each CDR3. Fields, in order: J gene, V gene, CDR3 protein.

>TRBJ2-7|TRBV20-1
CSAPPAGGYEQYF
>TRBJ2-3|TRBV9
CASSDRTGLADTQYF
>TRBJ1-5|TRBV20-1
CSARPGQGNQPQHF
>TRBJ2-1|TRBV5-1
CASSLDGVSFYNEQFF
>TRBJ2-3|TRBV29-1
CSVGWGAGSTDTQYF
>TRBJ2-5|TRBV7-8
CASSTFGGKETQYF
>TRBJ1-2|TRBV7-9
CASVWAGGGYTF
>TRBJ1-2|TRBV11-1
CASSLARDVGYTF
>TRBJ2-5|TRBV7-2
CASSLGGGSGGIYF
>TRBJ1-2|TRBV20-1
CYSGGSGYGYTF
>TRBJ2-7|TRBV6-5
CASSYTGLAGGPGEQYF
>TRBJ2-7|TRBV11-2
CASSPYRTGKNEQYF